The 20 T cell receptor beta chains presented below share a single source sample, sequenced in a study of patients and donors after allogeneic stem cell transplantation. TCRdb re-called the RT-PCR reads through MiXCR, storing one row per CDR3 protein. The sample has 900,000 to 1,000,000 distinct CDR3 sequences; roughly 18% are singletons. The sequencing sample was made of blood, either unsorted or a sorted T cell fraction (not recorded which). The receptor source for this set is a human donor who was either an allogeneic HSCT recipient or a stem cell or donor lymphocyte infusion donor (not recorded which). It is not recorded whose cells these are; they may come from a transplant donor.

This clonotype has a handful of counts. CDR3 in amino acids: CASSPDGVNTEAFF. Here the CDR3 DNA reads TGTGCCAGCAGCCCGGACGGAGTGAACACTGAAGCTTTCTTT. The chain links TRBV6-1 to TRBJ1-1; no clear D. Trimming took 6 bases from V and 0 from J, leaving 11 bases between them. CDR1 is MNHNS and CDR2 is SASEGT in the germline V gene. The CDR3 consists of 14 residues.

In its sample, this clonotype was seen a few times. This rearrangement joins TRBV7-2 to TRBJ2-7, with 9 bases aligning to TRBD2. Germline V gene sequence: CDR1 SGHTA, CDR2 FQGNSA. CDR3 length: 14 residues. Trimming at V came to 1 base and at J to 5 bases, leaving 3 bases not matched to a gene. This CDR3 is CASSLGLAVDEQYF. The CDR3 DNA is TGTGCCAGCAGCTTAGGACTAGCGGTTGACGAGCAGTACTTC.

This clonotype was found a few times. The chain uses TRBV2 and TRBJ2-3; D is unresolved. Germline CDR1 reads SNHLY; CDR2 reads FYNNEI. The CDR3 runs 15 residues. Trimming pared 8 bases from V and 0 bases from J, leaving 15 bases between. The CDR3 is CASHRLLESTDTQYF. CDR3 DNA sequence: TGTGCCAGCCACCGACTCCTTGAGAGCACAGATACGCAGTATTTT.

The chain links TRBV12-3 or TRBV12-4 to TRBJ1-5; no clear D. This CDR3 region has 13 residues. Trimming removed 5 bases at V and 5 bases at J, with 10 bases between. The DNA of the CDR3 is TGTGCCAGCAGTGCAAGACGGCATCAGCCCCAGCATTTT. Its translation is CASSARRHQPQHF.

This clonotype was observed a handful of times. CDR3 bases: TGTGCCAGCAGCCAAGTTTTAGGACGGAGAAATTCACCCCTCCACTTT. Its protein is CASSQVLGRRNSPLHF. V and J are TRBV4-2 and TRBJ1-6; D gene ambiguous. This CDR3 contains 16 residues. Germline V gene sequence: CDR1 LGHNA, CDR2 YNFKEQ. Trimming took off 1 base at V and 7 bases at J, with 14 bases between the two ends.

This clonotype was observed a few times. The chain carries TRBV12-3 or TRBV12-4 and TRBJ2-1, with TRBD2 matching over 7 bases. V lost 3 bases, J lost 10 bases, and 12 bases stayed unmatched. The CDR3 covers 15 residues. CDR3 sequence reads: CASSFTSAPSWEQFF. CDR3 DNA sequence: TGTGCCAGCAGTTTTACTAGCGCGCCTTCATGGGAGCAGTTCTTC.

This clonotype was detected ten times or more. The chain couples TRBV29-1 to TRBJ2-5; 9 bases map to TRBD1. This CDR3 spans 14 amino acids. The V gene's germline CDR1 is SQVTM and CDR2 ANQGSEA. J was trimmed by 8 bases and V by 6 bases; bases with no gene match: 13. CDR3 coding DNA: TGCAGCGTAAGACAGGGGGGGACCCAAGGAACCCAGTACTTC. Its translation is CSVRQGGTQGTQYF.

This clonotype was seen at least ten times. CDR3 loop: CASSGGNWGLSFTETQYF. The CDR3 DNA reads TGTGCCAGCAGTGGAGGAAATTGGGGGTTGAGTTTCACGGAGACCCAGTACTTC. The chain joins TRBV25-1 to TRBJ2-5; D tentatively reads TRBD1 or TRBD2 (5 bases each). Germline loops: CDR1 MGHDK, CDR2 SYGVNS. Between the trimmed V and J ends, which lost 4 bases and 5 bases, there was a span of 26 bases. CDR3 size: 18 residues.

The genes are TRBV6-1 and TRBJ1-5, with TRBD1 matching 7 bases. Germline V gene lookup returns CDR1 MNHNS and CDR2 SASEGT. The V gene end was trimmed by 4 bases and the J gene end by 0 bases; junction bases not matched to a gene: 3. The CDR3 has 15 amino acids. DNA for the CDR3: TGTGCCAGCAGTGTGACAGGGATTAGCAATCAGCCCCAGCATTTT. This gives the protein CASSVTGISNQPQHF.

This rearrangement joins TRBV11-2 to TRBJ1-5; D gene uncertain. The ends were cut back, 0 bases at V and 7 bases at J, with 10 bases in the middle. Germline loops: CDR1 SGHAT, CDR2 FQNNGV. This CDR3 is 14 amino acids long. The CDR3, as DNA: TGTGCCAGCAGCTTAGATCCCCCGTGGCAGCCCCAGCATTTT. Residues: CASSLDPPWQPQHF.

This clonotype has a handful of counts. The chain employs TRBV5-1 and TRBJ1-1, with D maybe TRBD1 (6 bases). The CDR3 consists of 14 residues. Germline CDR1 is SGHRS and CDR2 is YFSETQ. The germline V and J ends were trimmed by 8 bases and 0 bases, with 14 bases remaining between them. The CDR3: CASALTGLNTEAFF. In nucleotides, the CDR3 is TGCGCCAGTGCGCTAACAGGGTTGAACACTGAAGCTTTCTTT.

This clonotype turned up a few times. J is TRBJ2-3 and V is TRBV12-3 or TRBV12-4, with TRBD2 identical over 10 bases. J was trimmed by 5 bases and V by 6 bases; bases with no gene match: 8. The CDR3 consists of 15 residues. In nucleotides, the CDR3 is TGTGCCAGCAGGAGGGGACTAGCGTTTGGAGATACGCAGTATTTT. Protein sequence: CASRRGLAFGDTQYF.

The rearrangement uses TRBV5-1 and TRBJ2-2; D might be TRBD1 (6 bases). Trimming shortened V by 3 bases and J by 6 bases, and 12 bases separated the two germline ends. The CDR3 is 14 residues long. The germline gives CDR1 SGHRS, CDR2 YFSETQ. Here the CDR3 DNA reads TGCGCCAGCAGCTATGATGGGGGCGCCGGGGAGCTGTTTTTT. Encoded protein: CASSYDGGAGELFF.

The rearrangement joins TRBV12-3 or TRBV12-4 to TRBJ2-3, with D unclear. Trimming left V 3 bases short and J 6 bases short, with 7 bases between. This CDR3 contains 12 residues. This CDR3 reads CASSFASDTQYF. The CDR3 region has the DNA TGTGCCAGCAGTTTTGCTTCCGATACGCAGTATTTT.

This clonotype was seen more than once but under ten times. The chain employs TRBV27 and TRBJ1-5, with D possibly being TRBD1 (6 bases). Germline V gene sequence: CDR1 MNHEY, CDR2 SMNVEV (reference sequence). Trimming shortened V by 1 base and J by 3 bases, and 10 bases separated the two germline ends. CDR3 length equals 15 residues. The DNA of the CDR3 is TGTGCCAGCAGTTTATTACAGGGTTTCAATCAGCCCCAGCATTTT. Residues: CASSLLQGFNQPQHF.

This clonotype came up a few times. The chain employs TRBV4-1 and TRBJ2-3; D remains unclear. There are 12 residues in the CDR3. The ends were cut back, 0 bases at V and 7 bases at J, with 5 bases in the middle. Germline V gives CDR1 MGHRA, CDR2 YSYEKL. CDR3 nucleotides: TGCGCCAGCAGCCAAGAGGTCCATACGCAGTATTTT. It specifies CASSQEVHTQYF.

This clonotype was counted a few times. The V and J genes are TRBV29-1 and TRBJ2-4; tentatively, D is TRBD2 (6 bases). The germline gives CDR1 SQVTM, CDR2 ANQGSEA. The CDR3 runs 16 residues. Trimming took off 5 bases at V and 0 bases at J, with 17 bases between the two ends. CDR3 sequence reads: CSVPDPWDLAKNIQYF. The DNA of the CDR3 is TGCAGCGTTCCCGATCCGTGGGACTTAGCCAAAAACATTCAGTACTTC.

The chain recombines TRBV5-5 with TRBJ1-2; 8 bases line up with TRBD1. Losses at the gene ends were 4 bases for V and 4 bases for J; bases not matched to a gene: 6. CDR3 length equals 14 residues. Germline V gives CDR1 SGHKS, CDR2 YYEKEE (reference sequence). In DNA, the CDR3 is TGTGCCAGCAGCCATTCACAGGGGGGCTATGGCTACACCTTC. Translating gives CASSHSQGGYGYTF. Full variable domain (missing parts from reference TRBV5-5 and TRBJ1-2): DAGVTQSPTHLIKTRGQQVTLRCSPISGHKSVSWYQQVLGQGPQFIFQYYEKEERGRGNFPDRFSARQFPNYSSELNVNALLLGDSALYLCASSHSQGGYGYTFGSGTRLTVV.

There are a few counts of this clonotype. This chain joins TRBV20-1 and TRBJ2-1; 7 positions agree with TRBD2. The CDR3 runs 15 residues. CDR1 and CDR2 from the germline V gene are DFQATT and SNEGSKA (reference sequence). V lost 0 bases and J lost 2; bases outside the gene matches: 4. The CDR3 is CSARDPSGTYNEQFF. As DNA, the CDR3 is TGCAGTGCTAGAGATCCTAGCGGAACCTACAATGAGCAGTTCTTC.

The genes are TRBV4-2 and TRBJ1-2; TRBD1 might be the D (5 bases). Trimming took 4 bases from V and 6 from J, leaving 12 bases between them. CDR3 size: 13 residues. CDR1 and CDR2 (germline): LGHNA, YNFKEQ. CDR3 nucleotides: TGTGCCAGCAGCCCAGGAGGGGCAAATGGCTACACCTTC. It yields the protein CASSPGGANGYTF.